The 30 T cell receptor beta chains below were found in one sample sequenced in a study of blood T cell repertoires in COVID-19. Method: immunoSEQ multiplex PCR; TCRdb's copy keeps in-frame clones and lacks some. The sample has 200,000 to 250,000 clones, about four fifths seen once. The sequenced sample was peripheral blood. The source is a woman aged 18 to 35 with acute or convalescent COVID-19.

The chain employs TRBV2 and TRBJ1-6; D call uncertain. CDR1 and CDR2 from the germline V gene are SNHLY and FYNNEI. This CDR3 comprises 14 residues. The V gene lost 5 bases and the J gene lost 4 bases, with 9 bases spanning the gap. This CDR3 reads CASSSTGYNSPLHF. CDR3 nucleotide sequence: TGTGCCAGCAGTTCGACGGGTTATAATTCACCCCTCCACTTT.

The genes are TRBV3-1 (or the pseudogene TRBV3-2) and TRBJ2-6, with TRBD1 matching over 12 bases. V dropped 4 bases and J dropped 1; count of bases not matched to a gene: 2. CDR1 and CDR2 from the germline V gene are LGHDT and YNNKEL (reference sequence). This CDR3 region has 17 residues. CDR3 region: CASSRGQGASGANVLTF. CDR3 coding DNA: TGTGCCAGCAGCCGGGGACAGGGGGCGTCTGGGGCCAACGTCCTGACTTTC.

CDR3 DNA: TGTGCCAGCAGTTTAGCCCTTTACGAGCAGTACTTC. It translates to CASSLALYEQYF. The chain uses TRBV12-3 or TRBV12-4 and TRBJ2-7; D call uncertain. There are 12 residues in the CDR3. V shed 0 bases and J shed 4 bases, with 4 bases lying between them.

CDR3 DNA: TGTGCCAGCAGTTACATAGCCTCGCAAATGGCCTACGAGCAGTACTTC. Protein sequence: CASSYIASQMAYEQYF. The chain couples TRBV6-5 to TRBJ2-7; no definite D call. V lost 2 bases and J lost 2, with 16 bases in between. The germline V gene has CDR1 MNHEY and CDR2 SVGAGI. The CDR3 consists of 16 residues.

This sequence joins TRBV27 and TRBJ1-6; TRBD1 might be the D (6 bases). V was shortened by 8 bases and J by 5 bases, with 13 bases between the two germline ends. CDR3 size: 14 residues. CDR1 MNHEY and CDR2 SMNVEV come from the germline V gene (reference sequence). The CDR3 is CASGRQENNSPLHF. CDR3 DNA: TGTGCCAGCGGCCGACAGGAGAATAATTCACCCCTCCACTTT.

This clone was observed a few times. Other DNA sequences in this specimen translate into the identical CDR3. The J gene is TRBJ1-5, the V gene TRBV28; 8 bases are shared with TRBD1. There are 15 residues in the CDR3. The germline V gene has CDR1 MDHEN and CDR2 SYDVKM. V dropped 3 bases and J dropped 1; count of bases not matched to a gene: 2. The CDR3 reads CASSFQGASNQPQHF. Here the CDR3 DNA reads TGTGCCAGCAGTTTTCAGGGGGCAAGCAATCAGCCCCAGCATTTT. Drawing the rest from reference TRBV28 and TRBJ1-5, the complete variable domain is DVKVTQSSRYLVKRTGEKVFLECVQDMDHENMFWYRQDPGLGLRLIYFSYDVKMKEKGDIPEGYSVSREKKERFSLILESASTNQTSMYLCASSFQGASNQPQHFGDGTRLSIL.

This rearrangement joins TRBV28 to TRBJ2-7, with a tentative D call TRBD2 (6 bases). Per the germline V gene, CDR1 is MDHEN and CDR2 is SYDVKM. This CDR3 is 14 amino acids long. The V and J ends lost 7 bases and 0 bases respectively, with 13 bases between them. The CDR3 DNA is TGTGCCAGCACCTTAGCGGTTAGCTCCTACGAGCAGTACTTC. This sequence encodes CASTLAVSSYEQYF.

The V and J genes are TRBV6-5 and TRBJ2-7, with a tentative D call TRBD2 (5 bases). Trimming took off 7 bases at V and 0 bases at J, with 10 bases between the two ends. CDR1 MNHEY and CDR2 SVGAGI come from the germline V gene. CDR3 length: 13 residues. The CDR3 is CASTGESSYEQYF. The CDR3 coding sequence is TGTGCCAGCACCGGGGAGAGCTCCTACGAGCAGTACTTC.

The V call is TRBV4-3, the J call TRBJ2-7; TRBD2 agrees at 9 bases. This CDR3 is built from 14 residues. V was pared by 0 bases and J by 6 bases, with 3 bases of the junction left unmatched. CDR1 is LGHNA and CDR2 is YSLEER in the germline V gene. The CDR3 coding sequence is TGCGCCAGCAGCCAAGATGCGGGAGGGCCCGAGCAGTACTTC. As protein: CASSQDAGGPEQYF.

The chain recombines TRBV5-6 with TRBJ2-7, with 9 bases matching TRBD1. The V segment lost 4 bases and the J segment 4 bases; nucleotides outside the gene matches: 9. Looked up from germline, CDR1 is SGHDT and CDR2 is YYEEEE. The CDR3 has 15 residues. CDR3 loop: CASSPGQGNPYEQYF. The CDR3 nucleotides are TGTGCCAGCAGCCCCGGACAGGGGAACCCTTACGAGCAGTACTTC.

The chain carries TRBV10-2 and TRBJ2-1; D ambiguous. The CDR3 spans 15 residues. Trimming cost V 7 bases and J 0 bases, with 13 bases left between them. Germline CDR1 reads WSHSY; CDR2 reads SAAADI. In DNA, the CDR3 is TGCGCCAGCACCCGAGTCCCGAGCTCCTACAATGAGCAGTTCTTC. It codes for CASTRVPSSYNEQFF.

The rearrangement links TRBV7-2 to TRBJ2-2, with 7 bases that match TRBD1. CDR1 and CDR2 from the germline V gene are SGHTA and FQGNSA. J lost 2 bases, V lost 5 bases, and 2 bases had no gene match. CDR3 size: 14 residues. The CDR3: CASSNRGNTGELFF. CDR3 coding DNA: TGTGCCAGCAGCAACAGGGGTAACACCGGGGAGCTGTTTTTT.

This clone showed up just a few times. The gene calls are TRBV19 and TRBJ1-4, with TRBD1 identical over 9 bases. CDR3 length equals 15 residues. Germline loops: CDR1 LNHDA, CDR2 SQIVND (reference sequence). V lost 4 bases and J lost 10; bases outside the gene matches: 10. CDR3 loop: CASSRGDRVDGKLFF. The DNA of the CDR3 is TGTGCCAGTAGTAGGGGGGACAGGGTGGACGGAAAACTGTTTTTT.

The chain couples TRBV3-1 (or the pseudogene TRBV3-2) to TRBJ1-2, with a weak D call TRBD1 (6 bases). The germline V gene has CDR1 LGHDT and CDR2 YNNKEL (reference sequence). Deletions cut 4 bases from V and 0 bases from J, with 18 bases between. The CDR3 has 17 residues. CDR3 sequence: CASSPKRGTTANYGYTF. In nucleotides, the CDR3 is TGTGCCAGCAGCCCAAAGAGGGGGACTACAGCTAACTATGGCTACACCTTC.

This clone was recorded a few times. One end of the junction varies from germline; a read error may be responsible. The genes are TRBV28 and TRBJ1-1; possibly TRBD1 for D (6 bases). This CDR3 is 12 amino acids long. CDR1 is MDHEN and CDR2 is SYDVKM in the germline V gene. The CDR3 loop is CASNLKQGEAFF. The CDR3 DNA reads as TGTGCCAGCAATTTAAAACAGGGTGAAGCTTTCTTT.

This chain joins TRBV12-3 or TRBV12-4 and TRBJ1-4; no clear D gene. V dropped 7 bases and J dropped 7 bases, with 13 bases sitting between them. There are 13 residues in the CDR3. CDR3 loop: CASNPKFGEKLFF. CDR3 nucleotides: TGTGCCAGCAACCCAAAATTCGGTGAAAAACTGTTTTTT.

This clone was seen a handful of times. The DNA of the CDR3 is TGTGCCAGCAGCCCTAGCACCACTTCGTACGAGCAGTACTTC. Amino acid sequence: CASSPSTTSYEQYF. The genes are TRBV7-9 and TRBJ2-7, with D maybe TRBD2 (5 bases). The CDR3 is 14 amino acids. The V end lost 5 bases, the J end lost 4 bases, and 15 bases lay between the germline ends. In germline, CDR1 is SEHNR, CDR2 FQNEAQ (reference sequence).

The gene calls are TRBV9 and TRBJ2-3; D may be TRBD1 (5 bases). V was trimmed by 0 bases and J by 0 bases, leaving 17 bases between them. CDR3 length: 18 amino acids. Germline loops: CDR1 SGDLS, CDR2 YYNGEE. The CDR3 loop is CASSVGRWGGASTDTQYF. CDR3 sequence (DNA): TGTGCCAGCAGCGTAGGGCGTTGGGGCGGAGCTAGCACAGATACGCAGTATTTT.

The chain combines TRBV18 with TRBJ1-3; no reliable D call. This CDR3 is 13 amino acids long. Germline V gives CDR1 KGHSH, CDR2 LQKENI. V lost 5 bases and J lost 0, with 5 bases in between. In DNA form, the CDR3 reads TGTGCCAGCTCAGGAGGCTCTGGAAACACCATATATTTT. It translates to CASSGGSGNTIYF.

V is TRBV30 and J is TRBJ1-2, with 8 nucleotides matching TRBD1. The CDR3 is made up of 13 amino acids. The ends lost 4 bases at V and 5 bases at J; junction bases unmatched: 6. Germline CDR1 and CDR2: GTSNPN and SVGIG (reference sequence). Written as DNA, the CDR3 is TGTGCCTGGACCCTCCGGACAGGGTATGGCTACACCTTC. Its translation: CAWTLRTGYGYTF.

This clone was detected a few times. This chain connects TRBV19 to TRBJ1-5, with D perhaps TRBD1 (6 bases). The V gene's germline CDR1 is LNHDA and CDR2 SQIVND (reference sequence). The CDR3 extends over 16 amino acids. V lost 4 bases, J lost 2 bases, and 15 bases lay in between. CDR3 in DNA: TGTGCCAGTAGTAGGCGCGCGGGGGCCGGCAATCAGCCCCAGCATTTT. This gives the protein CASSRRAGAGNQPQHF.

The rearrangement links TRBV29-1 to TRBJ1-5; D possibly corresponds to TRBD1 (6 bases). V lost 1 base, J lost 5 bases, and 12 bases lay in between. In germline, CDR1 is SQVTM, CDR2 ANQGSEA. This CDR3 is 14 amino acids long. The CDR3 nucleotides are TGCAGCGTTGAAGGGGGGGGCGCTTATCAGCCCCAGCATTTT. Protein sequence: CSVEGGGAYQPQHF.

The rearrangement links TRBV14 to TRBJ2-7; maybe TRBD1 (7 bases). Germline CDR1 SGHDN, CDR2 FVKESK. Trimming removed 4 bases at V and 6 bases at J, with 19 bases between. CDR3 length: 15 residues. CDR3 DNA sequence: TGTGCCAGCAGCCTGCGGGGACAGCCCTTCTCCGAGCAGTACTTC. Its translation is CASSLRGQPFSEQYF.

This clone showed up just a few times. The V gene is TRBV18, the J gene TRBJ1-2; 8 bases match TRBD1. This CDR3 region has 13 residues. V trimming: 7 bases; J trimming: 3 bases; junction bases outside the gene matches: 4. Germline V lookup: CDR1 KGHSH, CDR2 LQKENI. The CDR3 DNA follows: TGTGCCAGCTACATGACAGGGGACTATGGCTACACCTTC. This codes for CASYMTGDYGYTF.

The chain employs TRBV3-1 (or the pseudogene TRBV3-2) and TRBJ1-4; perhaps TRBD1 as D (6 bases). Germline-derived CDR1 and CDR2 are LGHDT and YNNKEL (reference sequence). V lost 0 bases and J lost 8, with 19 bases in between. The CDR3 runs 17 residues. CDR3 nucleotide sequence: TGTGCCAGCAGCCAAGACCTTTACAGGGACCCAAGAGAAAAACTGTTTTTT. Translating it yields CASSQDLYRDPREKLFF.

V usage is TRBV6-6 and J usage is TRBJ2-1; D not resolved. Per germline, CDR1 MNHNY and CDR2 SVGAGI (reference sequence). Trimming stripped 2 bases from V and 5 bases from J, with 4 bases between. The CDR3 has 12 residues. The CDR3 loop reads CASSYSHNEQFF. CDR3 bases: TGTGCCAGCAGTTACAGCCACAATGAGCAGTTCTTC.

The chain couples TRBV28 to TRBJ1-3; unclear D gene. Looked up from germline, CDR1 is MDHEN and CDR2 is SYDVKM. V was clipped by 2 bases and J by 0 bases, with 8 bases between them. The CDR3 loop spans 15 amino acids. For the CDR3, the DNA is TGTGCCAGCAGTTTAGAGGGCACCTCTGGAAACACCATATATTTT. Its protein is CASSLEGTSGNTIYF.

In this sample, this clone turned up many times. This chain joins TRBV5-1 and TRBJ2-2; 8 bases agree with TRBD2. Germline lookup yields CDR1 SGHRS and CDR2 YFSETQ. The CDR3 consists of 15 residues. V lost 5 bases and J lost 0; bases outside the gene matches: 3. The CDR3 is CASSTGGTNTGELFF. The CDR3, as DNA: TGCGCCAGCAGTACGGGGGGGACGAACACCGGGGAGCTGTTTTTT. Full variable domain (rest looked up from reference TRBV5-1 and TRBJ2-2): KAGVTQTPRYLIKTRGQQVTLSCSPISGHRSVSWYQQTPGQGLQFLFEYFSETQRNKGNFPGRFSGRQFSNSRSEMNVSTLELGDSALYLCASSTGGTNTGELFFGEGSRLTVL.

This rearrangement joins TRBV28 to TRBJ1-5; no firm D call. Trimming removed 6 bases at V and 7 bases at J, with 10 bases between. Germline lookup yields CDR1 MDHEN and CDR2 SYDVKM. CDR3 length: 12 amino acids. Here the CDR3 reads CASSVGGQPQHF. DNA for the CDR3: TGTGCCAGCAGCGTCGGAGGCCAGCCCCAGCATTTT.

The chain joins TRBV5-1 to TRBJ2-1; 10 bases are shared with TRBD2. The V gene end was trimmed by 0 bases and the J gene end by 4 bases; junction bases not matched to a gene: 4. Looked up from germline, CDR1 is SGHRS and CDR2 is YFSETQ. The CDR3 contains 16 residues. CDR3 amino acids: CASSLAELAGYNEQFF. CDR3 bases: TGCGCCAGCAGCTTGGCAGAACTAGCGGGATACAATGAGCAGTTCTTC. The variable domain in full, with the rest retrieved from reference TRBV5-1 and TRBJ2-1, is KAGVTQTPRYLIKTRGQQVTLSCSPISGHRSVSWYQQTPGQGLQFLFEYFSETQRNKGNFPGRFSGRQFSNSRSEMNVSTLELGDSALYLCASSLAELAGYNEQFFGPGTRLTVL.